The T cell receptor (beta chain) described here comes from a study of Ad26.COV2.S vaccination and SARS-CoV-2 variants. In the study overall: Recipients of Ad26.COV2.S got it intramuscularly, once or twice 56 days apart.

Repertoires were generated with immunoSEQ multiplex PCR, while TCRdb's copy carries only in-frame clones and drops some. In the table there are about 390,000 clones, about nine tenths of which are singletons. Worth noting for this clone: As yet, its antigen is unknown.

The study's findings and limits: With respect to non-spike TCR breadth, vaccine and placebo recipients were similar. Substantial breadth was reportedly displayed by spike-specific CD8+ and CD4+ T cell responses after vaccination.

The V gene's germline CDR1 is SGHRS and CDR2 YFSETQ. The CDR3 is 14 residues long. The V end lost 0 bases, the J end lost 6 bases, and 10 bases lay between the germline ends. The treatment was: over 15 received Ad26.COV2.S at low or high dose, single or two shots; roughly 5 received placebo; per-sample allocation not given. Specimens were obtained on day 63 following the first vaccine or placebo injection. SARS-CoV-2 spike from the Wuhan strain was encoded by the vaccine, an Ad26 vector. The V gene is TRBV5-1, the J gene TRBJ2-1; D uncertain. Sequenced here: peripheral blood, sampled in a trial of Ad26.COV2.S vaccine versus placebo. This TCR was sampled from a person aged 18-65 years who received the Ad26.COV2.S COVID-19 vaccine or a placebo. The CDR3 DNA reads TGCGCCAGCAGCTTGGCTGTCCAACTCAATGAGCAGTTCTTC. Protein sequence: CASSLAVQLNEQFF.